Below, 21 T cell receptor beta chains from the same sample are listed, as sequenced in a study of shared clonotypes between healthy human individuals. The repertoire was sequenced with immunoSEQ multiplex PCR; TCRdb's copy has only in-frame clones and lacks some. The sample includes around 1.5 million clones, about 98% of them seen just once. The sample was naive CD4+ T cells sorted from blood. The subset: CD45RA+ positively selected. All receptors derive from a man aged 25 to 40 in good health.

The chain recombines TRBV11-1 with TRBJ2-1; TRBD1 aligns across 7 bases. The CDR3 contains 16 residues. With 5 bases clipped from V and 7 bases from J, the junction kept 14 bases outside the gene matches. Germline values: CDR1 SGHAT, CDR2 FQDESV (reference sequence). CDR3 residues: CASSANTGVGKNEQFF. The DNA of the CDR3 is TGTGCCAGCAGCGCTAATACAGGGGTCGGTAAGAATGAGCAGTTCTTC. The full variable domain, completed using reference TRBV11-1 and TRBJ2-1, is EAEVAQSPRYKITEKSQAVAFWCDPISGHATLYWYRQILGQGPELLVQFQDESVVDDSQLPKDRFSAERLKGVDSTLKIQPAELGDSAMYLCASSANTGVGKNEQFFGPGTRLTVL.

The chain employs TRBV6-4 and TRBJ2-1; tentative D call: TRBD2 (7 bases). The germline CDR1 and CDR2 sequences are MRHNA and SNTAGT. V gave up 0 bases and J gave up 5 bases, with 11 bases separating them. The CDR3 spans 15 residues. The CDR3 DNA is TGTGCCAGCAGTGACTCGGGGGGGGCTAACAATGAGCAGTTCTTC. This translates into CASSDSGGANNEQFF.

The rearrangement uses TRBV6-1 and TRBJ2-7, with TRBD1 identical over 10 bases. The CDR3 consists of 16 residues. V was pared by 4 bases and J by 5 bases, with 11 bases of the junction left unmatched. Germline CDR1 MNHNS, CDR2 SASEGT. The DNA of the CDR3 is TGTGCCAGCAGTGCGGGACAGGGGCCCCTGAGGAACGAGCAGTACTTC. This sequence encodes CASSAGQGPLRNEQYF.

The J gene is TRBJ2-7, the V gene TRBV6-5; TRBD1 might be the D (5 bases). This CDR3 is built from 13 residues. Germline V gene sequence: CDR1 MNHEY, CDR2 SVGAGI. The ends were cut back, 5 bases at V and 3 bases at J, with 11 bases in the middle. The CDR3 region has the DNA TGTGCCAGCAGTCTCCAGGGTTTCTACGAGCAGTACTTC. This gives the protein CASSLQGFYEQYF.

This chain joins TRBV10-3 and TRBJ2-1; TRBD2 agrees at 9 bases. The CDR3 spans 17 residues. After removal of 3 bases from V and 1 base from J, the junction contained 7 bases not matched to a gene. From germline, CDR1 is ENHRY and CDR2 SYGVKD. The CDR3 here is CAISEGVAGVSYNEQFF. For the CDR3, the DNA is TGTGCCATCAGTGAAGGAGTAGCGGGAGTTTCCTACAATGAGCAGTTCTTC.

The V gene is TRBV9, the J gene TRBJ2-4, with D perhaps TRBD2 (6 bases). The V and J ends lost 0 bases and 6 bases respectively, with 10 bases between them. CDR1 is SGDLS, CDR2 YYNGEE, per germline. The CDR3 consists of 14 residues. CDR3 nucleotide sequence: TGTGCCAGCAGCGTAGGGACTACCGCAAACATTCAGTACTTC. Its protein is CASSVGTTANIQYF.

The rearrangement links TRBV9 to TRBJ2-7, with 7 positions matching TRBD2. Trimming removed 0 bases from V and 3 bases from J; junction bases left unmatched: 12. This CDR3 has 17 amino acids. Germline assignment: CDR1 SGDLS and CDR2 YYNGEE. In nucleotides, the CDR3 is TGTGCCAGCAGCGTAGAACCTAGCGGAACAACAGACTACGAGCAGTACTTC. Encoded protein: CASSVEPSGTTDYEQYF.

This chain connects TRBV19 to TRBJ2-1; TRBD2 aligns across 7 bases. The ends lost 3 bases at V and 10 bases at J; junction bases unmatched: 3. Germline loops: CDR1 LNHDA, CDR2 SQIVND (reference sequence). The CDR3 runs 12 residues. CDR3 DNA sequence: TGTGCCAGTAGTATTAAGGGAGGGGAGCAGTTCTTC. This sequence encodes CASSIKGGEQFF.

V is TRBV15 and J is TRBJ2-2; D is perhaps TRBD1 (6 bases). The germline V gene has CDR1 LNHNV and CDR2 YYDKDF (reference sequence). The germline V and J ends were trimmed by 5 bases and 0 bases, with 7 bases remaining between them. The CDR3 extends over 14 amino acids. The CDR3 coding sequence is TGTGCCACCAGCGGACAGACGAACACCGGGGAGCTGTTTTTT. Its translation: CATSGQTNTGELFF.

Only one count was recorded for this clone. The chain has TRBV5-1 and TRBJ2-1; TRBD2 aligns across 8 bases. J lost 3 bases, V lost 0 bases, and 5 bases had no gene match. The CDR3 extends over 16 amino acids. The germline V gene has CDR1 SGHRS and CDR2 YFSETQ. The CDR3: CASSLGLAGYYNEQFF. The CDR3 DNA reads TGCGCCAGCAGCTTGGGTCTAGCGGGTTACTACAATGAGCAGTTCTTC.

This clone was picked up one time. V and J are TRBV10-3 and TRBJ2-1, with 7 bases identical to TRBD2. The CDR3 has 14 residues. V was pared by 4 bases and J by 7 bases, with 7 bases of the junction left unmatched. The V gene's germline CDR1 is ENHRY and CDR2 SYGVKD. CDR3 region: CAISVLDSGNEQFF. Here the CDR3 DNA reads TGTGCCATCAGTGTCTTGGATAGCGGGAATGAGCAGTTCTTC.

This chain links TRBV7-8 with TRBJ2-1; 10 nucleotides line up with TRBD2. Trimming took 5 bases from V and 8 from J; bases not matched to a gene: 9. The CDR3 sequence is 15 residues long. Germline CDR1 and CDR2: SGHVS and FQNEAQ. The CDR3 nucleotides are TGTGCCAGCAGCCTAAGCGGGAGGGGGAAGGATGAGCAGTTCTTC. Residues: CASSLSGRGKDEQFF.

This sequence joins TRBV28 and TRBJ2-3, with D perhaps TRBD1 (6 bases). The CDR3 spans 14 residues. Germline assignment: CDR1 MDHEN and CDR2 SYDVKM. Trimming removed 2 bases at V and 6 bases at J, with 12 bases between. The CDR3 here is CASSLLQGIDTQYF. Here the CDR3 DNA reads TGTGCCAGCAGTTTACTACAGGGAATTGATACGCAGTATTTT.

This clone was seen only once. The chain combines TRBV11-1 with TRBJ1-1; a weak D match, TRBD1 (5 bases). V lost 5 bases, J lost 1 base, and 11 bases lay in between. The CDR3 has 14 residues. The V gene's germline CDR1 is SGHAT and CDR2 FQDESV (reference sequence). The chain's CDR3 is CASSHHGQNTEAFF. CDR3 nucleotides: TGTGCCAGCAGCCACCATGGACAGAACACTGAAGCTTTCTTT.

V gene TRBV9 combines with J gene TRBJ1-1; TRBD1 matches at 7 bases. The CDR3 extends over 15 amino acids. Germline assignment: CDR1 SGDLS and CDR2 YYNGEE. V dropped 4 bases and J dropped 5; count of bases not matched to a gene: 11. CDR3 loop: CASSPRRHRGTEAFF. CDR3 sequence (DNA): TGTGCCAGCAGCCCCAGACGGCACAGGGGAACTGAAGCTTTCTTT.

The chain has TRBV10-1 and TRBJ2-7; 8 bases align to TRBD1. Germline trimming cut 0 bases from V and 3 bases from J; bases unmatched to any gene: 4. Per the germline V gene, CDR1 is WNHNN and CDR2 is SYGVQD (reference sequence). There are 15 residues in the CDR3. The CDR3 coding sequence is TGCGCCAGCAGTGAGTCACCCGGACAGGGCTACGAGCAGTACTTC. Translated: CASSESPGQGYEQYF.

This clone was observed once. The chain links TRBV18 to TRBJ2-3; 9 bases are a match to TRBD1. V lost 3 bases to trimming and J lost 3 bases; unmatched junction nucleotides: 4. In germline, CDR1 is KGHSH, CDR2 LQKENI. This CDR3 is 15 amino acids long. CDR3 DNA: TGTGCCAGCTCACCTACAGGGGGCCGTACAGATACGCAGTATTTT. It encodes CASSPTGGRTDTQYF.

The chain is built from TRBV11-2 and TRBJ1-1; TRBD1 is a possible D gene (5 bases). Germline-derived CDR1 and CDR2 are SGHAT and FQNNGV. V lost 4 bases and J 7 bases, leaving 16 bases between the germline ends. The CDR3 totals 14 residues. Here the CDR3 DNA reads TGTGCCAGCAGCTCAGGTACAGGACCACGTGAAGCTTTCTTT. It specifies CASSSGTGPREAFF.

V and J are TRBV29-1 and TRBJ2-7; D ambiguous. With 4 bases removed from V and 4 bases from J, the gap between germline ends came to 11 bases. The CDR3 consists of 12 residues. Germline V gene lookup returns CDR1 SQVTM and CDR2 ANQGSEA. CDR3 nucleotides: TGCAGCGTTGCCGCCGACACTTACGAGCAGTACTTC. Protein sequence: CSVAADTYEQYF.

V and J are TRBV5-6 and TRBJ2-1, with D perhaps TRBD1 or TRBD2 (5 bases each). This CDR3 comprises 17 residues. V was clipped by 1 base and J by 8 bases, with 22 bases between them. In germline, CDR1 is SGHDT, CDR2 YYEEEE. The CDR3 sequence is CASSLQVSGNRIDEQFF. The DNA of the CDR3 is TGTGCCAGCAGCTTGCAGGTCTCGGGAAACAGGATCGATGAGCAGTTCTTC.

The chain has TRBV18 and TRBJ2-3, with TRBD1 identical over 9 bases. In germline, CDR1 is KGHSH, CDR2 LQKENI. The CDR3 covers 17 residues. The trim removed 0 bases at V and 4 bases at J, leaving 8 bases unmatched. The CDR3 DNA reads TGTGCCAGCTCACCACCGTGGGACAGGGCGTCTGCAGATACGCAGTATTTT. Translating gives CASSPPWDRASADTQYF. The complete variable domain, with remaining parts taken from reference TRBV18 and TRBJ2-3, reads NAGVMQNPRHLVRRRGQEARLRCSPMKGHSHVYWYRQLPEEGLKFMVYLQKENIIDESGMPKERFSAEFPKEGPSILRIQQVVRGDSAAYFCASSPPWDRASADTQYFGPGTRLTVL.